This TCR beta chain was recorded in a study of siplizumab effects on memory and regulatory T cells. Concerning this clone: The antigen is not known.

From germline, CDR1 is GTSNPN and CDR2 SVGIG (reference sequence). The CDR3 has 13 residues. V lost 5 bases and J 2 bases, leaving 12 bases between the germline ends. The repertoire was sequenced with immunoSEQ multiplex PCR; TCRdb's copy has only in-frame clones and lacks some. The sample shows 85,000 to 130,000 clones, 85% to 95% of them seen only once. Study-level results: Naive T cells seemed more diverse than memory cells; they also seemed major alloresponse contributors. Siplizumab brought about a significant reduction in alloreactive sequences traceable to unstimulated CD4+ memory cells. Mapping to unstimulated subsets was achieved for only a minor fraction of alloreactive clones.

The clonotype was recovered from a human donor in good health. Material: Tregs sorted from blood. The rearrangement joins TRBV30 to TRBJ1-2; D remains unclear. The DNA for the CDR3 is TGTGCCTGGGTGAGAGATACCAACTATGGCTACACCTTC. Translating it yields CAWVRDTNYGYTF.